This T cell receptor (beta chain) was recorded in a study of blood T cell repertoires in COVID-19. Overall study context: PBMCs, B-cell-depleted T cells, or T cells were the source of the cDNA or gDNA that made up the material.

The table came from immunoSEQ multiplex PCR; TCRdb's copy has only in-frame clones and leaves some out. The sample includes hundreds of thousands of clones, around 89% of them seen just once. With 0 bases clipped from V and 1 base from J, the junction kept 13 bases outside the gene matches. Germline V gene sequence: CDR1 SGHRS, CDR2 YFSETQ. There are 19 residues in the CDR3. The sequence was obtained from a man aged 30 to 45 who had been exposed to COVID-19. The rearrangement links TRBV5-1 to TRBJ1-1, with 9 bases aligning to TRBD1. The sequencing input was PBMCs or T cells enriched from blood (not recorded which). CDR3 in amino acids: CASSLVGQGLVKRNTEAFF. In DNA, the CDR3 is TGCGCCAGCAGCTTGGTCGGACAGGGGTTAGTGAAGCGGAACACTGAAGCTTTCTTT.